These 10 T cell receptor beta chains originate from one sample sequenced in a study of blood T cell repertoires in COVID-19. The method was immunoSEQ multiplex PCR; TCRdb's version includes in-frame clones alone and lacks a portion of them. Of over 110,000 clones in the sample, more than 70% are singletons; the top ten hold 5.5%. The sample consisted of PBMCs or T cells enriched from blood (not recorded which). The receptors here all came from a man in his forties with acute COVID-19.

This rearrangement joins TRBV19 to TRBJ2-1; 14 positions agree with TRBD2. The germline CDR1 and CDR2 sequences are LNHDA and SQIVND (reference sequence). The junction had 8 bases not matched to a gene; V was cut back by 9 bases and J by 7 bases. The CDR3 covers 15 residues. Here the CDR3 reads CASTTSGRAGNEQFF. The CDR3 DNA is TGTGCCAGCACGACTAGCGGGAGGGCCGGGAATGAGCAGTTCTTC.

The chain couples TRBV19 to TRBJ2-7; 9 nucleotides line up with TRBD1. The junction had 8 bases not matched to a gene; V was cut back by 5 bases and J by 3 bases. This CDR3 is built from 15 residues. Germline CDR1 LNHDA, CDR2 SQIVND (reference sequence). CDR3 DNA: TGTGCCAGTAGTGTTACCGGGACAGGGATCTACGAGCAGTACTTC. Translated: CASSVTGTGIYEQYF.

The rearrangement joins TRBV27 to TRBJ2-1; weak D call: TRBD2 (5 bases). The CDR3 totals 12 residues. The V end lost 1 base, the J end lost 10 bases, and 8 bases lay between the germline ends. In germline, CDR1 is MNHEY, CDR2 SMNVEV (reference sequence). The CDR3 region has the DNA TGTGCCAGCAGTTTATGGCCGGGGGAGCAGTTCTTC. This codes for CASSLWPGEQFF.

The rearrangement uses TRBV7-2 and TRBJ1-1; 7 nucleotides line up with TRBD1. The junction had 8 bases not matched to a gene; V was cut back by 4 bases and J by 0 bases. This CDR3 comprises 16 residues. Germline CDR1 and CDR2: SGHTA and FQGNSA. CDR3 nucleotide sequence: TGTGCCAGCAGCTCGTCGTTGACAGGGATGAACACTGAAGCTTTCTTT. It codes for CASSSSLTGMNTEAFF.

The rearrangement uses TRBV28 and TRBJ2-3; the match to TRBD1 covers 7 bases. This CDR3 is built from 12 residues. Trimming cost V 4 bases and J 14 bases; bases outside gene matches: 9. The germline V gene has CDR1 MDHEN and CDR2 SYDVKM. The CDR3 DNA follows: TGTGCCAGCAGTTCAGGAGGACAGGAACCGTATTTT. Protein: CASSSGGQEPYF.

The chain uses TRBV6-5 and TRBJ1-5; a weak D match, TRBD1 (6 bases). CDR1 and CDR2 from the germline V gene are MNHEY and SVGAGI. The CDR3 covers 15 residues. Trimming shortened V by 7 bases and J by 2 bases, and 15 bases separated the two germline ends. CDR3 protein: CASIGQPSGNQPQHF. As DNA, the CDR3 is TGTGCCAGCATCGGACAGCCGTCGGGCAATCAGCCCCAGCATTTT.

CDR3 coding DNA: TGCGCCAGCAGTGAGTCTAGGTCGGGGACAGGTAACACCGGGGAGCTGTTTTTT. Translation gives CASSESRSGTGNTGELFF. V and J are TRBV10-2 and TRBJ2-2; 8 bases map to TRBD1. The junction had 8 bases not matched to a gene; V was cut back by 0 bases and J by 2 bases. CDR1 is WSHSY and CDR2 is SAAADI in the germline V gene. The CDR3 covers 18 residues.

This sequence joins TRBV28 and TRBJ1-2; D unresolved. This CDR3 is built from 15 residues. The V and J ends lost 1 base and 0 bases respectively, with 9 bases between them. Germline CDR1 and CDR2: MDHEN and SYDVKM. The CDR3 nucleotides read TGTGCCAGCAGTTTATTTTCCAGAACTAACTATGGCTACACCTTC. Translation: CASSLFSRTNYGYTF.

Of note for this clone: One end of the junction does not line up with germline, which may come from a read error. The chain joins TRBV18 to TRBJ2-2, with TRBD1 as a possible D gene (6 bases). The germline gives CDR1 KGHSH, CDR2 LQKENI. The CDR3 has 16 residues. Here the CDR3 DNA reads TGTGCCAGCTCATCACCCAGGGGAATGAACACCGGGGAGCTGTTTTTT. It translates to CASSSPRGMNTGELFF. Using reference TRBV18 and TRBJ2-2 for the parts outside the CDR3, the full variable domain is NAGVMQNPRHLVRRRGQEARLRCSPMKGHSHVYWYRQLPEEGLKFMVYLQKENIIDESGMPKERFSAEFPKEGPSILRIQQVVRGDSAAYFCASSSPRGMNTGELFFGEGSRLTVL.

V is TRBV11-2 and J is TRBJ1-2; no clear D. Per germline, CDR1 SGHAT and CDR2 FQNNGV. Trimming left V 2 bases short and J 4 bases short, with 5 bases between. The CDR3 has 12 residues. The CDR3 region is CASSLRVYGYTF. CDR3 nucleotides: TGTGCCAGCAGCTTACGGGTCTATGGCTACACCTTC.